This T cell receptor (beta chain) appears in the sequencing data of a study of cytomegalovirus exposure and HLA in healthy donors. Researchers ran the PCR with 60 Vbeta and 13 Jbeta primers. Here immunoSEQ multiplex PCR was the method, and the copy in TCRdb shows in-frame clones only, minus some. The table records 100,000 or so clones, around 80% of them present only once. From germline, CDR1 is SQVTM and CDR2 ANQGSEA. Between the trimmed V and J ends, which lost 6 bases and 2 bases, there was a span of 19 bases. The CDR3 extends over 15 amino acids. The source material was PBMCs. The rearrangement links TRBV29-1 to TRBJ1-1; D possibly corresponds to TRBD1 (6 bases). The clonotype originates from a man younger than 40 in good health and CMV-seropositive. The CDR3 sequence: CSVVSRDIANTEAFF. DNA of the CDR3: TGCAGCGTCGTATCTCGGGACATCGCCAACACTGAAGCTTTCTTT. Variable domain in full (rest from reference TRBV29-1 and TRBJ1-1): SAVISQKPSRDICQRGTSLTIQCQVDSQVTMMFWYRQQPGQSLTLIATANQGSEATYESGFVIDKFPISRPNLTFSTLTVSNMSPEDSSIYLCSVVSRDIANTEAFFGQGTRLTVV.